This T cell receptor (beta chain) was retrieved from a study of T cells after yellow fever vaccination. The overall study: With SMART-Seq v4 Ultra Low Input, the fractions containing low cell numbers were prepared.

This clonotype was found many times. Its antigen is currently unknown. The V and J ends lost 5 bases and 4 bases respectively, with 18 bases between them. In germline, CDR1 is SGHRS, CDR2 YFSETQ. CDR3 size: 15 residues. TCRdb analysed the 5' RACE reads with MiXCR anew, one entry per CDR3 protein. Here the sample spans 250,000 or so distinct CDR3 sequences, roughly 4% being singletons. General study findings and limits: FACS-sorted repertoires might harbor abundant contaminating clonotypes from the bulk population. Although most clonotypes did not, a small share appeared in both CD4 and CD8 compartments.

The source of this sequence is a man younger than 30 who received the YFV17D yellow fever vaccine. The chain carries TRBV5-1 and TRBJ1-2; weak D call: TRBD1 (6 bases). Sequenced here: PBMCs, sampled 15 days after the yellow fever booster vaccination. DNA of the CDR3: TGCGCCAGCAGGTCTGAGGGACATTACTCCTATGGCTACACCTTC. Its protein product is CASRSEGHYSYGYTF.